One sample yielded the 21 T cell receptor beta chains listed below, sequenced in a study of cytomegalovirus exposure and HLA in healthy donors. With 60 Vbeta and 13 Jbeta primers, the PCR was carried out. The assay was immunoSEQ multiplex PCR, and TCRdb's table has in-frame clones only and misses some. The sample shows about 150,000 clones, roughly 83% of them seen only once. Sequencing input: PBMCs. These receptor sequences come from a human donor in good health.

V usage is TRBV19 and J usage is TRBJ1-5, with 7 bases aligning to TRBD1. V trimming: 6 bases; J trimming: 7 bases; junction bases outside the gene matches: 12. The CDR3 sequence is 15 residues long. Germline-derived CDR1 and CDR2 are LNHDA and SQIVND (reference sequence). CDR3 nucleotide sequence: TGTGCCAGTAGCAAGCTATCCTCAGGGGGACAGCCCCAGCATTTT. This codes for CASSKLSSGGQPQHF.

The chain is built from TRBV4-2 and TRBJ2-3; 9 bases line up with TRBD1. From germline, CDR1 is LGHNA and CDR2 YNFKEQ. With 0 bases clipped from V and 14 bases from J, the junction kept 12 bases outside the gene matches. This CDR3 has 15 amino acids. CDR3 residues: CASSQDLLGQGTLYF. Here the CDR3 DNA reads TGTGCCAGCAGCCAAGATCTCCTTGGACAGGGGACGTTGTATTTT.

DNA of the CDR3: TGTGCCAGTTTAGACAGGGAGGTTCAGCCCCAGCATTTT. This gives the protein CASLDREVQPQHF. V is TRBV19 and J is TRBJ1-5; TRBD1 matches 7 bases. The trim removed 8 bases at V and 6 bases at J, leaving 7 bases unmatched. The CDR3 is 13 residues long. Germline assignment: CDR1 LNHDA and CDR2 SQIVND (reference sequence).

This rearrangement joins TRBV25-1 to TRBJ2-4; D perhaps matches TRBD2 (5 bases). Germline lookup yields CDR1 MGHDK and CDR2 SYGVNS. The CDR3 has 17 residues. Trimming removed 2 bases at V and 2 bases at J, with 16 bases between. CDR3 protein: CASSEEGRSNSKNIQYF. DNA of the CDR3: TGTGCCAGCAGTGAAGAGGGCAGATCAAATTCCAAAAACATTCAGTACTTC. Based on the CDR3 plus reference TRBV25-1 and TRBJ2-4, the full variable domain is EADIYQTPRYLVIGTGKKITLECSQTMGHDKMYWYQQDPGMELHLIHYSYGVNSTEKGDLSSESTVSRIRTEHFPLTLESARPSHTSQYLCASSEEGRSNSKNIQYFGAGTRLSVL.

The chain recombines TRBV5-1 with TRBJ2-7; the match to TRBD1 covers 9 bases. This CDR3 region has 15 residues. Germline CDR1 reads SGHRS; CDR2 reads YFSETQ. With V trimmed by 0 bases and J by 3 bases, 4 bases remained unmatched. In DNA, the CDR3 is TGCGCCAGCAGCTTGGGCGGGACAGGGAGCTACGAGCAGTACTTC. Protein sequence: CASSLGGTGSYEQYF.

The V call is TRBV9, the J call TRBJ2-5; a weak D match, TRBD1 (5 bases). The CDR3 loop spans 13 amino acids. CDR1 is SGDLS and CDR2 is YYNGEE in the germline V gene. V was pared by 5 bases and J by 4 bases, with 12 bases between. CDR3 DNA: TGTGCCAGCAGTACCCCAGGGATAGAGACCCAGTACTTC. Translating gives CASSTPGIETQYF.

This clone was recorded once. J is TRBJ1-1 and V is TRBV5-1; tentative D call: TRBD1 (6 bases). The length of the CDR3 is 15 residues. CDR1 is SGHRS and CDR2 is YFSETQ in the germline V gene. The V end lost 3 bases, the J end lost 5 bases, and 17 bases lay between the germline ends. This chain's CDR3 is CASSSTTGKGTEAFF. DNA for the CDR3: TGCGCCAGCAGCTCTACTACAGGGAAAGGGACTGAAGCTTTCTTT.

The chain has TRBV13 and TRBJ2-7, with D maybe TRBD2 (7 bases). CDR3 length: 14 amino acids. Germline V CDR1 and CDR2: PRHDT, FYEKMQ (reference sequence). V lost 2 bases and J 4 bases, leaving 12 bases between the germline ends. CDR3: CASSLRGANYEQYF. The CDR3 nucleotides read TGTGCCAGCAGCTTACGGGGGGCTAATTACGAGCAGTACTTC. The full variable domain, completed using reference TRBV13 and TRBJ2-7, is AAGVIQSPRHLIKEKRETATLKCYPIPRHDTVYWYQQGPGQDPQFLISFYEKMQSDKGSIPDRFSAQQFSDYHSELNMSSLELGDSALYFCASSLRGANYEQYFGPGTRLTVT.

The chain employs TRBV2 and TRBJ2-5, with a tentative D call TRBD2 (5 bases). This CDR3 is 12 amino acids long. Trimming left V 7 bases short and J 4 bases short, with 10 bases between. Per the germline V gene, CDR1 is SNHLY and CDR2 is FYNNEI. The CDR3 region is CASMEDLETQYF. CDR3 nucleotide sequence: TGTGCCAGCATGGAGGACTTAGAGACCCAGTACTTC.

J is TRBJ2-1 and V is TRBV7-9; D might be TRBD1 (5 bases). Germline V gives CDR1 SEHNR, CDR2 FQNEAQ (reference sequence). V lost 7 bases and J lost 4, with 11 bases in between. The length of the CDR3 is 13 residues. The CDR3 spells CASTFSGYNEQFF. Written as DNA, the CDR3 is TGTGCCAGCACTTTCTCAGGGTACAATGAGCAGTTCTTC.

The rearrangement links TRBV5-1 to TRBJ2-7, with 8 bases lining up with TRBD1. V shed 1 base and J 3 bases; nucleotides not matched to a gene: 6. Per germline, CDR1 SGHRS and CDR2 YFSETQ. This CDR3 spans 15 amino acids. The CDR3 DNA follows: TGCGCCAGCAGCTTGTCCAGGGGGCAGATCTACGAGCAGTACTTC. Translated, it gives CASSLSRGQIYEQYF.

The chain has TRBV7-2 and TRBJ1-5; the match to TRBD1 covers 11 bases. CDR1 is SGHTA, CDR2 FQGNSA, per germline. CDR3 length: 18 amino acids. J gave up 5 bases and V 4 bases, and 13 bases lay outside the gene matches. CDR3 nucleotides: TGTGCCAGCAGCTCCCGGGACAGGGGGGCGTTCGAGTATCAGCCCCAGCATTTT. The encoded protein is CASSSRDRGAFEYQPQHF.

The chain couples TRBV5-6 to TRBJ1-1, with a tentative D call TRBD1 (5 bases). This CDR3 is 13 amino acids long. V lost 7 bases, J lost 1 base, and 11 bases lay in between. The germline V gene encodes CDR1 SGHDT and CDR2 YYEEEE. The CDR3 sequence: CASETDSNTEAFF. The CDR3, as DNA: TGTGCCAGCGAGACAGACTCGAACACTGAAGCTTTCTTT.

This chain uses TRBV7-2 with TRBJ2-7, with a weak D call TRBD1 (6 bases). This CDR3 has 14 residues. The germline V gene encodes CDR1 SGHTA and CDR2 FQGNSA. Trimming took off 8 bases at V and 6 bases at J, with 20 bases between the two ends. This CDR3 is CASSSYRDFSEQYF. CDR3 sequence (DNA): TGTGCCAGCTCTTCCTACAGGGATTTTAGCGAGCAGTACTTC.

The gene calls are TRBV7-2 and TRBJ2-2; the match to TRBD2 covers 8 bases. The CDR3 consists of 16 residues. Germline lookup yields CDR1 SGHTA and CDR2 FQGNSA. The trim removed 6 bases at V and 0 bases at J, leaving 6 bases unmatched. This chain's CDR3 is CASRTAGVANTGELFF. CDR3 coding DNA: TGTGCCAGCAGAACAGCGGGGGTCGCGAACACCGGGGAGCTGTTTTTT.

CDR3 in DNA: TGTGCCAGCAGCTTGGAATCCGGGGTGGGCACAGATACGCAGTATTTT. The encoded protein is CASSLESGVGTDTQYF. The V gene is TRBV5-4, the J gene TRBJ2-3; D possibly corresponds to TRBD2 (5 bases). Germline CDR1 is SGHNT and CDR2 is YYREEE (reference sequence). The CDR3 extends over 16 amino acids. V was cut by 0 bases and J by 1 base, with 12 bases left in between.

This clone was seen more than once but under ten times. The V gene is TRBV7-3, the J gene TRBJ2-7, with 8 bases aligning to TRBD1. V shed 0 bases and J 5 bases; nucleotides not matched to a gene: 6. Germline values: CDR1 SGHTA, CDR2 FQGTGA. The CDR3 contains 15 residues. As DNA, the CDR3 is TGTGCCAGCAGCTTAACCCGGACAGGGATGAACGAGCAGTACTTC. Protein: CASSLTRTGMNEQYF.

The chain recombines TRBV19 with TRBJ1-1; weak D call: TRBD1 (5 bases). Trimming stripped 5 bases from V and 4 bases from J, with 14 bases between. Per germline, CDR1 LNHDA and CDR2 SQIVND (reference sequence). The CDR3 sequence is 14 residues long. CDR3: CASSGWDFATEAFF. The CDR3 DNA is TGTGCCAGTAGTGGTTGGGACTTTGCCACTGAAGCTTTCTTT.

This clone is a singleton in its sample. This chain joins TRBV28 and TRBJ1-5; 7 positions agree with TRBD1. V trimming: 6 bases; J trimming: 2 bases; junction bases outside the gene matches: 1. CDR3 length: 13 amino acids. Germline lookup yields CDR1 MDHEN and CDR2 SYDVKM. CDR3 in amino acids: CASSGTGNQPQHF. The CDR3 DNA reads as TGTGCCAGCAGCGGGACAGGCAATCAGCCCCAGCATTTT.

The V call is TRBV27, the J call TRBJ1-1, with a weak D call TRBD1 (6 bases). The V end lost 4 bases, the J end lost 6 bases, and 12 bases lay between the germline ends. Germline V gives CDR1 MNHEY, CDR2 SMNVEV (reference sequence). The CDR3 runs 13 residues. CDR3 DNA sequence: TGTGCCAGCAGTTCAGGGGTGTGGGCTGAAGCTTTCTTT. It is translated as CASSSGVWAEAFF.

The chain couples TRBV7-9 to TRBJ1-1, with 7 nucleotides matching TRBD1. CDR3 length: 17 residues. Looked up from germline, CDR1 is SEHNR and CDR2 is FQNEAQ (reference sequence). V was pared by 2 bases and J by 0 bases, with 9 bases of the junction left unmatched. CDR3 DNA: TGTGCCAGCAGCTTATCTCTTTCGACAGGGTTGAACACTGAAGCTTTCTTT. This sequence encodes CASSLSLSTGLNTEAFF.